This entry features one T cell receptor (beta chain) sequence. Its antigen is not known. This specimen comes from a study of CD8 T cells in Susac syndrome. Study findings and constraints: TCR sequencing and HLA analysis covered a relatively small number of individuals.

RNA totalling roughly 0.45 to 1 ug underwent reverse transcription with random hexamers. The immunoSEQ assay covered 54 Vbeta and 13 Jbeta segments for CDR3. MiXCR, run by TCRdb on the immunoSEQ multiplex PCR reads, gives a single entry per CDR3 protein. The sample records 110,000 or so distinct CDR3 sequences, around 97% being singletons. The receptor comes from a human donor in good health. The sample was CD4+ T cells from PBMCs.

The chain's CDR3 is CSVPERGLAGTGELFF. DNA for the CDR3: TGCAGCGTCCCCGAGAGGGGACTAGCAGGTACCGGGGAGCTGTTTTTT. This chain uses TRBV29-1 with TRBJ2-2; 9 nucleotides align to TRBD2. Germline V gives CDR1 SQVTM, CDR2 ANQGSEA. V gave up 6 bases and J gave up 5 bases; unmatched junction bases: 13. The CDR3 consists of 16 residues.